The clone carrying this T cell receptor beta chain occurred many times. Its antigen is as yet unknown. CDR3 length: 14 amino acids. Per the germline V gene, CDR1 is SGHNT and CDR2 is YENEEA. Trimming removed 6 bases from V and 8 bases from J; junction bases left unmatched: 7. The sample belongs to a study of CD8 T cells in ankylosing spondylitis. Via MiXCR, TCRdb re-called the 5' RACE reads, giving one row per CDR3 protein. The profile shows about 130,000 distinct CDR3 sequences, roughly an eighth of them singletons. Overall study results and limits: Reportedly, significant enrichment of disease-linked clones occurred in matched ankylosing spondylitis synovial fluid. Previous work reported some of these motif variants in the synovial fluid and blood of reactive arthritis. Ankylosing spondylitis blood appeared to carry a characteristic TCR beta motif of roughly 8 highly homologous variants.

The V gene is TRBV11-3, the J gene TRBJ2-2; the match to TRBD1 covers 9 bases. This receptor was obtained from a female donor with ankylosing spondylitis or in good health (not recorded which). The specimen sequenced was blood, either unsorted or a sorted T cell fraction (not recorded which). CDR3 nucleotides: TGTGCCAGCAGATGGGACAGGGAATATGGGGAGCTGTTTTTT. Translation: CASRWDREYGELFF.